This entry concerns a single TCR beta chain. This specimen includes other DNA sequences encoding the same CDR3. TCRdb's copy holds only in-frame clones and misses some; the assay was immunoSEQ multiplex PCR. Of tens of thousands of clones in the sample, roughly 88% were seen once. The sample is drawn from a study of T cell responses to AZD1222 COVID-19 vaccine. CDR3 length: 15 amino acids. CDR1 and CDR2 (germline): LNHDA, SQIVND (reference sequence). With V trimmed by 3 bases and J by 1 base, 4 bases remained unmatched. Pooled samples include second doses given at about 4 or 12 weeks. This chain joins TRBV19 and TRBJ2-7; 9 bases are shared with TRBD1. The source of this sequence is an adult who received the AZD1222 COVID-19 vaccine. This specimen was peripheral blood, taken 28 days after the second AZD1222 dose. Written as DNA, the CDR3 is TGTGCCAGTAGTATCGGACAGGGGTCATCCTACGAGCAGTACTTC. Translation gives CASSIGQGSSYEQYF.